Below, 31 T cell receptor beta chains from the same sample are listed, as sequenced in a study of T cells in Graves' hyperthyroidism and ophthalmopathy. RNA transcripts served as the template for amplifying TCR beta CDR3 regions. With the HTBI primer set, the TCR CDR3 went through a first round of RT-PCR. TCRdb re-called the multiplex PCR reads through MiXCR, storing one row per CDR3 protein. The repertoire holds a few hundred thousand distinct CDR3 sequences, with roughly 14% as singletons. Sequencing was done on a sample of blood. All receptors come from a woman in her 30s with Graves' hyperthyroidism.

This clonotype was detected many times. The chain links TRBV27 to TRBJ2-3; 9 bases are shared with TRBD2. CDR1 and CDR2 (germline): MNHEY, SMNVEV (reference sequence). CDR3 length: 16 amino acids. V shed 11 bases and J 0 bases; nucleotides not matched to a gene: 12. This CDR3 reads CAVRSGTSLSTDTQYF. In DNA form, the CDR3 reads TGTGCCGTAAGGTCCGGGACTAGCCTAAGCACAGATACGCAGTATTTT.

This clonotype was counted at least ten times. V is TRBV30 and J is TRBJ2-3, with 10 bases fitting TRBD2. V shed 3 bases and J 3 bases; nucleotides not matched to a gene: 3. The CDR3 runs to 14 residues. Germline loops: CDR1 GTSNPN, CDR2 SVGIG (reference sequence). The CDR3 sequence: CAWSTSGTTDTQYF. The CDR3 DNA follows: TGTGCCTGGAGCACTAGCGGGACAACAGATACGCAGTATTTT.

This clonotype was observed a few times. This chain uses TRBV28 with TRBJ1-4, with a tentative D call TRBD1 (6 bases). Trimming took off 6 bases at V and 3 bases at J, with 14 bases between the two ends. In germline, CDR1 is MDHEN, CDR2 SYDVKM. The length of the CDR3 is 15 residues. The CDR3 DNA sequence: TGTGCCAGCAGGGAATCAGGGGCGTCTAATGAAAAACTGTTTTTT. Its translation is CASRESGASNEKLFF.

This clonotype occurred once. It may be a read error: a sequence one base away is much more abundant. This CDR3 reads CASTSPSYNELFF. For the CDR3, the DNA is TGTGCCAGCACCAGTCCCTCCTACAATGAGCTGTTCTTC. V usage is TRBV16 and J usage is TRBJ2-1, with no clear D. This CDR3 is built from 13 residues. Germline-derived CDR1 and CDR2 are KGHSY and FQNENV.

This clonotype was detected ten times or more. The gene calls are TRBV6-5 and TRBJ2-1, with D perhaps being TRBD1 or TRBD2 (5 bases each). This CDR3 spans 17 amino acids. In germline, CDR1 is MNHEY, CDR2 SVGAGI. V was pared by 0 bases and J by 0 bases, with 12 bases between. The CDR3 sequence: CASSYSGRAGSYNEQFF. In nucleotides, the CDR3 is TGTGCCAGCAGTTACTCGGGGCGGGCGGGCTCCTACAATGAGCAGTTCTTC.

The J gene is TRBJ1-5, the V gene TRBV3-1; no firm D call. The V and J ends lost 1 base and 4 bases respectively, with 2 bases between them. CDR1 LGHDT and CDR2 YNNKEL come from the germline V gene (reference sequence). The CDR3 covers 12 residues. CDR3 nucleotides: TGTGCCAGCAGCCAAGCAAATCAGCCCCAGCATTTT. The encoded protein is CASSQANQPQHF.

This clonotype has a count of ten or more. J is TRBJ2-3 and V is TRBV20-1, with D possibly matching TRBD2 (5 bases). V was cut by 6 bases and J by 5 bases, with 24 bases left in between. The length of the CDR3 is 16 residues. Germline values: CDR1 DFQATT, CDR2 SNEGSKA (reference sequence). CDR3 bases: TGCAGTGCCGAACAAGCCGGACTCTCGGAACAAGATACGCAGTATTTT. Translated: CSAEQAGLSEQDTQYF.

This clonotype was found many times. The chain combines TRBV20-1 with TRBJ2-7, with 14 bases fitting TRBD2. In germline, CDR1 is DFQATT, CDR2 SNEGSKA (reference sequence). The V gene end was trimmed by 3 bases and the J gene end by 6 bases; junction bases not matched to a gene: 7. CDR3 length equals 15 residues. CDR3: CSASPPGLAGVEQYF. In nucleotides, the CDR3 is TGCAGTGCTAGCCCGCCGGGACTAGCGGGAGTCGAGCAGTACTTC.

The rearrangement uses TRBV29-1 and TRBJ1-2; D call uncertain. In germline, CDR1 is SQVTM, CDR2 ANQGSEA. Trimming pared 1 base from V and 0 bases from J, leaving 18 bases between. This CDR3 comprises 17 residues. The CDR3 here is CSVEGRLGIRSNYGYTF. The CDR3 DNA reads as TGCAGCGTTGAAGGTCGGTTAGGGATACGTTCTAACTATGGCTACACCTTC.

This rearrangement joins TRBV5-5 to TRBJ2-4; weak D call: TRBD1 (6 bases). The CDR3 is 13 residues long. Germline V gene lookup returns CDR1 SGHKS and CDR2 YYEKEE (reference sequence). The germline V and J ends were trimmed by 1 base and 5 bases, with 7 bases remaining between them. The CDR3 is CASSLYRENIQYF. Here the CDR3 DNA reads TGTGCCAGCAGCTTGTACAGGGAAAACATTCAGTACTTC.

The chain links TRBV10-3 to TRBJ2-1; TRBD2 matches 7 bases. V gave up 6 bases and J gave up 4 bases; unmatched junction bases: 3. The CDR3 consists of 13 residues. The germline V gene has CDR1 ENHRY and CDR2 SYGVKD. The CDR3 bases are TGTGCCATCAGGAGGGAGGGATACAATGAGCAGTTCTTC. Protein sequence: CAIRREGYNEQFF.

This clonotype has only a few counts. The V call is TRBV16, the J call TRBJ2-3; D possibly corresponds to TRBD2 (6 bases). CDR1 and CDR2 (germline): KGHSY, FQNENV. Deletions cut 5 bases from V and 1 base from J, with 13 bases between. This CDR3 is 15 amino acids long. The CDR3 loop reads CASSEPGLGTDTQYF. The CDR3 DNA sequence: TGTGCCAGCAGCGAGCCGGGACTCGGCACAGATACGCAGTATTTT.

This clonotype showed up many times. V usage is TRBV2 and J usage is TRBJ1-2; possibly TRBD1 for D (6 bases). There are 15 residues in the CDR3. Germline V gene lookup returns CDR1 SNHLY and CDR2 FYNNEI. V was trimmed by 4 bases and J by 4 bases, leaving 16 bases between them. Written as DNA, the CDR3 is TGTGCCAGCAGTGGTGCTGGGGGCCTCGGCTATGGCTACACCTTC. Translating it yields CASSGAGGLGYGYTF.

This clonotype was counted many times. The rearrangement links TRBV20-1 to TRBJ2-1; the match to TRBD2 covers 9 bases. V lost 0 bases to trimming and J lost 2 bases; unmatched junction nucleotides: 5. The CDR3 has 16 amino acids. The germline V gene encodes CDR1 DFQATT and CDR2 SNEGSKA (reference sequence). The DNA of the CDR3 is TGCAGTGCTAGAGACCGGCGGGGGGGCGCCTACAATGAGCAGTTCTTC. This gives the protein CSARDRRGGAYNEQFF.

In this sample, this clonotype turned up many times. The genes are TRBV20-1 and TRBJ2-7; either TRBD1 or TRBD2 may supply D (5 bases each). Germline V gene data show CDR1 as DFQATT and CDR2 as SNEGSKA (reference sequence). The CDR3 is 16 residues long. Trimming stripped 0 bases from V and 2 bases from J, with 17 bases between. CDR3 residues: CSARDRVRWDPYEQYF. The CDR3 coding sequence is TGCAGTGCTAGAGATCGTGTCAGGTGGGACCCCTACGAGCAGTACTTC.

This clonotype has at least ten counts. The chain employs TRBV3-1 and TRBJ1-1; possibly TRBD1 for D (6 bases). From germline, CDR1 is LGHDT and CDR2 YNNKEL (reference sequence). The V end was cut by 7 bases, the J end by 1 base, with 10 bases between. The CDR3 sequence is 13 residues long. The CDR3 DNA follows: TGTGCCAGCAAATTCAGGGGGAACACTGAAGCTTTCTTT. It is translated as CASKFRGNTEAFF.

The chain joins TRBV29-1 to TRBJ1-4; D is possibly TRBD1 (6 bases). The CDR3 runs to 12 residues. The germline CDR1 and CDR2 sequences are SQVTM and ANQGSEA. Trimming took off 7 bases at V and 1 base at J, with 7 bases between the two ends. The DNA for the CDR3 is TGCAGCGGGGGGCTAACTAATGAAAAACTGTTTTTT. Residues: CSGGLTNEKLFF.

The chain has TRBV29-1 and TRBJ2-7; 9 bases match TRBD1. Germline-derived CDR1 and CDR2 are SQVTM and ANQGSEA. The J segment lost 6 bases and the V segment lost 3 bases, leaving 9 bases of the junction unmatched. The CDR3 extends over 14 amino acids. The CDR3 DNA reads TGCAGCGTTGATCGACCGGGACAGGGTGGCGAGCAGTACTTC. This sequence encodes CSVDRPGQGGEQYF.

About this clonotype itself: A much bigger clone sits one base away, suggesting this may be a read error. The chain employs TRBV28 and TRBJ2-2, with TRBD2 matching over 10 bases. There are 17 residues in the CDR3. CDR1 and CDR2 (germline): MDHEN, SYDVKM. The J segment lost 4 bases and the V segment lost 4 bases, leaving 9 bases of the junction unmatched. CDR3 residues: CASSSRRASGGTGELFF. DNA for the CDR3: TGTGCCAGCAGTTCCCGTCGGGCTAGCGGGGGCACCGGGGAGCTGTTTTTT.

There are many counts of this clonotype. V is TRBV12-3 or TRBV12-4 and J is TRBJ2-7; 9 nucleotides agree with TRBD2. The J segment lost 1 base and the V segment lost 8 bases, leaving 6 bases of the junction unmatched. This CDR3 contains 14 residues. The CDR3: CASSRGLASYEQYF. The CDR3 DNA reads TGTGCCAGCTCTCGGGGACTAGCATCCTACGAGCAGTACTTC.

This clonotype was seen a handful of times. This rearrangement joins TRBV7-9 to TRBJ1-3; D uncertain. V lost 5 bases, J lost 3 bases, and 5 bases lay in between. The CDR3 is 12 residues long. In germline, CDR1 is SEHNR, CDR2 FQNEAQ (reference sequence). The CDR3 DNA reads TGTGCCAGCAGCCAAAATGGAAACACCATATATTTT. The encoded protein is CASSQNGNTIYF.

This clonotype was seen many times. The DNA for the CDR3 is TGTGCCAGCAGTGCTATCTATTCACCCCTCCACTTT. Translation: CASSAIYSPLHF. The J gene is TRBJ1-6, the V gene TRBV2; no definite D call. Trimming cost V 4 bases and J 8 bases, with 6 bases left between them. Germline CDR1 SNHLY, CDR2 FYNNEI. The CDR3 spans 12 residues.

Many counts were recorded for this clonotype. The chain combines TRBV7-9 with TRBJ2-2; D is perhaps TRBD2 (5 bases). This CDR3 is built from 17 residues. Trimming left V 5 bases short and J 3 bases short, with 19 bases between. Per germline, CDR1 SEHNR and CDR2 FQNEAQ (reference sequence). The chain's CDR3 is CASSHRSGGGDTGELFF. The DNA for the CDR3 is TGTGCCAGCAGCCATCGCAGTGGCGGAGGAGACACCGGGGAGCTGTTTTTT. Complete variable domain (other parts from reference TRBV7-9 and TRBJ2-2): DTGVSQNPRHKITKRGQNVTFRCDPISEHNRLYWYRQTLGQGPEFLTYFQNEAQLEKSRLLSDRFSAERPKGSFSTLEIQRTEQGDSAMYLCASSHRSGGGDTGELFFGEGSRLTVL.

V usage is TRBV12-3 or TRBV12-4 and J usage is TRBJ1-2; D ambiguous. Deletions cut 3 bases from V and 7 bases from J, with 12 bases between. The CDR3 runs 13 residues. In DNA form, the CDR3 reads TGTGCCAGCAGTTTTCTCCTGGACGGTGGCTACACCTTC. Its translation is CASSFLLDGGYTF.

V and J are TRBV6-2 or TRBV6-3 and TRBJ1-2; D unclear. V shed 8 bases and J shed 5 bases, with 15 bases lying between them. CDR3 size: 13 residues. CDR1 and CDR2 (germline): MNHEY, SVGEGT. The CDR3 bases are TGTGCCAGCTATCCCCAAGGGTGGTATGGCTACACCTTC. Protein sequence: CASYPQGWYGYTF.

This clonotype was detected many times. This chain links TRBV5-1 with TRBJ2-7, with 7 bases that match TRBD2. This CDR3 spans 16 amino acids. V dropped 4 bases and J dropped 4; count of bases not matched to a gene: 14. Germline V gene data show CDR1 as SGHRS and CDR2 as YFSETQ. DNA of the CDR3: TGCGCCAGCAGCCCGGGTCTGGCGGGAGTTTTGTACGAGCAGTACTTC. Translation gives CASSPGLAGVLYEQYF.

This clonotype appeared many times. The chain joins TRBV3-1 to TRBJ1-4; 9 bases agree with TRBD1. Per germline, CDR1 LGHDT and CDR2 YNNKEL (reference sequence). The CDR3 is made up of 15 amino acids. The trim removed 4 bases at V and 5 bases at J, leaving 5 bases unmatched. In DNA form, the CDR3 reads TGTGCCAGCAGCCCGCCGGGACAGGGAAATGAAAAACTGTTTTTT. Its translation: CASSPPGQGNEKLFF.

This clonotype was found many times. The chain carries TRBV12-5 and TRBJ2-3, with D uncertain. CDR1 is LGHNT, CDR2 FRNRAP, per germline. V lost 2 bases to trimming and J lost 2 bases, with 5 bases between them. The CDR3 is made up of 13 amino acids. The DNA of the CDR3 is TGTGCTAGTGGTTTGCCCAACACAGATACGCAGTATTTT. It codes for CASGLPNTDTQYF.

This clonotype was counted many times. V gene TRBV7-3 combines with J gene TRBJ2-1; D is perhaps TRBD1 or TRBD2 (5 bases each). The CDR3 is 14 amino acids. The V end was cut by 7 bases, the J end by 0 bases, with 10 bases between. Germline loops: CDR1 SGHTA, CDR2 FQGTGA. CDR3 loop: CASMVGPSYNEQFF. The CDR3 DNA reads TGTGCCAGCATGGTGGGACCCTCCTACAATGAGCAGTTCTTC.

The chain joins TRBV12-3 or TRBV12-4 to TRBJ2-1; 8 positions match TRBD2. After removal of 5 bases from V and 2 bases from J, the junction contained 5 bases not matched to a gene. The CDR3 extends over 15 amino acids. This CDR3 is CASSQYSGTYNEQFF. DNA for the CDR3: TGTGCCAGCAGTCAATATAGCGGGACCTACAATGAGCAGTTCTTC.

Only a few counts were recorded for this clonotype. The genes are TRBV20-1 and TRBJ1-2; D not certain. With 1 base removed from V and 2 bases from J, the gap between germline ends came to 5 bases. Germline V gene data show CDR1 as DFQATT and CDR2 as SNEGSKA (reference sequence). The CDR3 is 12 amino acids. In DNA, the CDR3 is TGCAGTGCTAGAGTCAGGAACTATGGCTACACCTTC. This sequence encodes CSARVRNYGYTF.